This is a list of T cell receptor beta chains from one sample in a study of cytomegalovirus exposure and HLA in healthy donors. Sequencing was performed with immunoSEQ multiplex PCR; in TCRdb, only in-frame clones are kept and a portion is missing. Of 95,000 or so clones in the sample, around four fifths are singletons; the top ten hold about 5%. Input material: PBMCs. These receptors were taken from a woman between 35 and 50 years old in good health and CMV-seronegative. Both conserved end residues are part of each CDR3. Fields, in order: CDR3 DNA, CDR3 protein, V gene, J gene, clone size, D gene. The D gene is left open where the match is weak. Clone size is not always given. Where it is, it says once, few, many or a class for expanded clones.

CDR3nt: TGTGCCAGCAGCCTAAATCCGACAGGGTTTCCCGGGGAGCTGTTTTTT; CDR3aa: CASSLNPTGFPGELFF; v_gene: TRBV27; j_gene: TRBJ2-2; abundance: .; d_gene: TRBD1
CDR3nt: TGTGCTAGCCGGGACAACTCCTACGAGCAGTACTTC; CDR3aa: CASRDNSYEQYF; v_gene: TRBV12-5; j_gene: TRBJ2-7; abundance: .; d_gene: .
CDR3nt: TGTGCCAGAAGCTTAGTACCCCTTCCGGACAGCTTAAGTGAAAAACTGTTTTTT; CDR3aa: CARSLVPLPDSLSEKLFF; v_gene: TRBV7-5; j_gene: TRBJ1-4; abundance: few; d_gene: .
CDR3nt: TGTGCCAGCAGCTTAGGGGGGGGGTACACTGAAGCTTTCTTT; CDR3aa: CASSLGGGYTEAFF; v_gene: TRBV11-3; j_gene: TRBJ1-1; abundance: .; d_gene: .
CDR3nt: TGCGCCAGCAGCTTACAGACAGATATACGCACAGATACGCAGTATTTT; CDR3aa: CASSLQTDIRTDTQYF; v_gene: TRBV5-1; j_gene: TRBJ2-3; abundance: .; d_gene: .
CDR3nt: TGTGCTAGCAGCTTACAGGGAGGTTCACCCCTCCACTTT; CDR3aa: CASSLQGGSPLHF; v_gene: TRBV7-7; j_gene: TRBJ1-6; abundance: .; d_gene: .
CDR3nt: TGTGCCAGCAGCTTAGACCGGGACACCTACTATGGCTACACCTTC; CDR3aa: CASSLDRDTYYGYTF; v_gene: TRBV11-2; j_gene: TRBJ1-2; abundance: .; d_gene: .
CDR3nt: TGTGCCAGCAGTTACGGGACAGGGATCCACGAGCAGTACTTC; CDR3aa: CASSYGTGIHEQYF; v_gene: TRBV6-5; j_gene: TRBJ2-7; abundance: .; d_gene: TRBD1
CDR3nt: TGTGCCAGCAGCCCCCAGGGCGGCGTGTCCCCGACTCAAGCTTTCTTT; CDR3aa: CASSPQGGVSPTQAFF; v_gene: TRBV7-9; j_gene: TRBJ1-1; abundance: .; d_gene: .
CDR3nt: TGTGCCAGTAGTATTGGCGCCAGGGGAATTGGCTACACCTTC; CDR3aa: CASSIGARGIGYTF; v_gene: TRBV19; j_gene: TRBJ1-2; abundance: .; d_gene: .
CDR3nt: TGTGCCAGCAGCTTGGCCCTGCAGGTGAACACCGGGGAGCTGTTTTTT; CDR3aa: CASSLALQVNTGELFF; v_gene: TRBV5-6; j_gene: TRBJ2-2; abundance: .; d_gene: .
CDR3nt: TGCGCCAGCAGCTCACAGGGGAGCTCCTACGAGCAGTACTTC; CDR3aa: CASSSQGSSYEQYF; v_gene: TRBV5-1; j_gene: TRBJ2-7; abundance: .; d_gene: TRBD1
CDR3nt: TGTGCCAGCAGTGAAGGCAGGGAATGGTATGAAAAACTGTTTTTT; CDR3aa: CASSEGREWYEKLFF; v_gene: TRBV6-1; j_gene: TRBJ1-4; abundance: .; d_gene: .
CDR3nt: TGTGCCAGCAGCTCACAGGGGGGTTATGTTTCACCCCTCCACTTT; CDR3aa: CASSSQGGYVSPLHF; v_gene: TRBV9; j_gene: TRBJ1-6; abundance: .; d_gene: TRBD1
CDR3nt: TGTGCCAGCAGCTTAAACGGGGGGTCGAACACCGGGGAGCTGTTTTTT; CDR3aa: CASSLNGGSNTGELFF; v_gene: TRBV7-2; j_gene: TRBJ2-2; abundance: .; d_gene: TRBD2
CDR3nt: TGTGCTAGCGAAGACAGGACTTACTACGAGCAGTACTTC; CDR3aa: CASEDRTYYEQYF; v_gene: TRBV12-5; j_gene: TRBJ2-7; abundance: .; d_gene: .
CDR3nt: TGTGCCAGCAGTACGTCTAGCGGGGGGGCCCCCATCCAAGAGACCCAGTACTTC; CDR3aa: CASSTSSGGAPIQETQYF; v_gene: TRBV2; j_gene: TRBJ2-5; abundance: .; d_gene: TRBD2
CDR3nt: TGTGCCAGCAGTTACTCCGCCCCTGGGCAGGGTCCCCACGACACCTTC; CDR3aa: CASSYSAPGQGPHDTF; v_gene: TRBV6-6; j_gene: TRBJ1-2; abundance: .; d_gene: .
CDR3nt: TGTGCCAGCAGCTCGGGACAGTTGTGGGCAAACACCATATATTTT; CDR3aa: CASSSGQLWANTIYF; v_gene: TRBV7-2; j_gene: TRBJ1-3; abundance: .; d_gene: TRBD1
CDR3nt: TGTGCCACCACGGGACTAACGGGTACGCAGTATTTT; CDR3aa: CATTGLTGTQYF; v_gene: TRBV7-9; j_gene: TRBJ2-3; abundance: .; d_gene: TRBD2
CDR3nt: TGCGCCAGCACCCAACTAAACTCTGGAAACACCATATATTTT; CDR3aa: CASTQLNSGNTIYF; v_gene: TRBV5-1; j_gene: TRBJ1-3; abundance: .; d_gene: .
CDR3nt: TGTGCCAGCAGCTTGGTTAGCGGGGGGGCGGGGGAGACCCAGTACTTC; CDR3aa: CASSLVSGGAGETQYF; v_gene: TRBV5-4; j_gene: TRBJ2-5; abundance: .; d_gene: TRBD2
CDR3nt: TGTGCCAGCTCACCCGGTGGGTCGGGTACCCCTGGCTACACCTTC; CDR3aa: CASSPGGSGTPGYTF; v_gene: TRBV18; j_gene: TRBJ1-2; abundance: .; d_gene: .
CDR3nt: TGCAGCGCCGGGCGGTTATCAGGGGACACTGAAGCTTTCTTT; CDR3aa: CSAGRLSGDTEAFF; v_gene: TRBV29-1; j_gene: TRBJ1-1; abundance: .; d_gene: .
CDR3nt: TGTGCCAGCAGCCTCGACAGGACTGGCTACACCTTC; CDR3aa: CASSLDRTGYTF; v_gene: TRBV6-5; j_gene: TRBJ1-2; abundance: .; d_gene: .
CDR3nt: TGTGCCAGCAGTGACCGACCCCGTGGGGCCAGCTCTGGAAACACCATATATTTT; CDR3aa: CASSDRPRGASSGNTIYF; v_gene: TRBV6-1; j_gene: TRBJ1-3; abundance: .; d_gene: .
CDR3nt: TGTGCCAGCAGTCCAACACAGGGTACTGCTTATTCACCCCTCCACTTT; CDR3aa: CASSPTQGTAYSPLHF; v_gene: TRBV28; j_gene: TRBJ1-6; abundance: .; d_gene: .
CDR3nt: TGTGCCAGCAGTTATTTCACAGGGGGCAATCAGCCCCAGCATTTT; CDR3aa: CASSYFTGGNQPQHF; v_gene: TRBV6-6; j_gene: TRBJ1-5; abundance: .; d_gene: TRBD1
CDR3nt: TGTGCCACTTCCGGGGGGAGGAACACCATATATTTT; CDR3aa: CATSGGRNTIYF; v_gene: TRBV19; j_gene: TRBJ1-3; abundance: few; d_gene: .
CDR3nt: TGTGCCAGCAGCTTACCGACTAGCGGAAAAGAAGAGACCCAGTACTTC; CDR3aa: CASSLPTSGKEETQYF; v_gene: TRBV5-8; j_gene: TRBJ2-5; abundance: .; d_gene: TRBD2
CDR3nt: TGTGCCAGCAGTCCGACAGGGGTGGAGACCCAGTACTTC; CDR3aa: CASSPTGVETQYF; v_gene: TRBV6-1; j_gene: TRBJ2-5; abundance: .; d_gene: TRBD1
CDR3nt: TGTGCCAGCAGTTCGTGGGACAGGGGTTCCTACAATGAGCAGTTCTTC; CDR3aa: CASSSWDRGSYNEQFF; v_gene: TRBV27; j_gene: TRBJ2-1; abundance: .; d_gene: TRBD1
CDR3nt: TGCGCCAGCAGCTTGGGGTTGGGGGGATCGAGCTCTGGAAACACCATATATTTT; CDR3aa: CASSLGLGGSSSGNTIYF; v_gene: TRBV5-1; j_gene: TRBJ1-3; abundance: .; d_gene: .
CDR3nt: TGTGCCAGCAGCATGACAGGGACCGTGGGGACTGAAGCTTTCTTT; CDR3aa: CASSMTGTVGTEAFF; v_gene: TRBV9; j_gene: TRBJ1-1; abundance: .; d_gene: TRBD1
CDR3nt: TGTGCCAGCAGCAAAGGCCCGACACATTCTGAGCAGTTCTTC; CDR3aa: CASSKGPTHSEQFF; v_gene: TRBV21-1; j_gene: TRBJ2-1; abundance: .; d_gene: .
CDR3nt: TGTGCCAGTAAACAGCCGGGGGACACAGATACGCAGTATTTT; CDR3aa: CASKQPGDTDTQYF; v_gene: TRBV19; j_gene: TRBJ2-3; abundance: .; d_gene: .
CDR3nt: TGTGCCAGTAGTATGACTAGCGGGGGGGCTCGGTACGAGCAGTACTTC; CDR3aa: CASSMTSGGARYEQYF; v_gene: TRBV19; j_gene: TRBJ2-7; abundance: .; d_gene: TRBD2
CDR3nt: TGTGCCAGCAGTGAGACTGGCTCACCCCTCCACTTT; CDR3aa: CASSETGSPLHF; v_gene: TRBV6-4; j_gene: TRBJ1-6; abundance: .; d_gene: .
CDR3nt: TGTGCCAGCAGCCCGGTAGGATGGGGGCGCGGGACTGAAGCTTTCTTT; CDR3aa: CASSPVGWGRGTEAFF; v_gene: TRBV7-9; j_gene: TRBJ1-1; abundance: .; d_gene: .
CDR3nt: TGTGCCAGCGGACTAGCGGGGAACTCCTACGAGCAGTACTTC; CDR3aa: CASGLAGNSYEQYF; v_gene: TRBV5-4; j_gene: TRBJ2-7; abundance: .; d_gene: TRBD2
CDR3nt: TGTGCCAGCTCACCACCTAGCGGGGCGCCCTACAATGAGCAGTTCTTC; CDR3aa: CASSPPSGAPYNEQFF; v_gene: TRBV18; j_gene: TRBJ2-1; abundance: .; d_gene: TRBD2
CDR3nt: TGTGCCAGCAGTCCACCTAGCGGGGGGGTGGATGAGCAGTTCTTC; CDR3aa: CASSPPSGGVDEQFF; v_gene: TRBV27; j_gene: TRBJ2-1; abundance: few; d_gene: TRBD2
CDR3nt: TGTGCCAGCAGACCTGACAGGGGGACGAACACTGAAGCTTTCTTT; CDR3aa: CASRPDRGTNTEAFF; v_gene: TRBV6-5; j_gene: TRBJ1-1; abundance: .; d_gene: TRBD1
CDR3nt: TGTGCCAGCTCACCGGGGGACAGGGGTGGCTACACCTTC; CDR3aa: CASSPGDRGGYTF; v_gene: TRBV18; j_gene: TRBJ1-2; abundance: .; d_gene: TRBD1
CDR3nt: TGTGCCAGCAGCGTAGTTAGGTTGGAGCAGACAGTTAGCAATCAGCCCCAGCATTTT; CDR3aa: CASSVVRLEQTVSNQPQHF; v_gene: TRBV9; j_gene: TRBJ1-5; abundance: .; d_gene: .
CDR3nt: TGTGCCAGCCGAAACAGGGTTGGAGAGACCCAGTACTTC; CDR3aa: CASRNRVGETQYF; v_gene: TRBV6-5; j_gene: TRBJ2-5; abundance: .; d_gene: .
CDR3nt: TGTGCCTGGAGTGTAAGGCAGGGTCACACCTTC; CDR3aa: CAWSVRQGHTF; v_gene: TRBV30; j_gene: TRBJ1-2; abundance: .; d_gene: .
CDR3nt: TGTGCCACCAAGGGAGCGGGGGAGACAGATACGCAGTATTTT; CDR3aa: CATKGAGETDTQYF; v_gene: TRBV15; j_gene: TRBJ2-3; abundance: few; d_gene: TRBD2
CDR3nt: TGCGCCAGCAGCCTGGGACAGATAGACACTGAAGCTTTCTTT; CDR3aa: CASSLGQIDTEAFF; v_gene: TRBV5-1; j_gene: TRBJ1-1; abundance: .; d_gene: TRBD1
CDR3nt: TGTGCCAGCAGTGAGTTAGCGGGGGGGAGTACGCAGTATTTT; CDR3aa: CASSELAGGSTQYF; v_gene: TRBV6-4; j_gene: TRBJ2-3; abundance: few; d_gene: TRBD2
CDR3nt: TGCAGCGTTGTGAACAGGGGCTATGGCTACACCTTC; CDR3aa: CSVVNRGYGYTF; v_gene: TRBV29-1; j_gene: TRBJ1-2; abundance: once; d_gene: TRBD1
CDR3nt: TGTGCCAGCAGCTTAGAACGGACTGAAGCTTTCTTT; CDR3aa: CASSLERTEAFF; v_gene: TRBV7-9; j_gene: TRBJ1-1; abundance: .; d_gene: .
CDR3nt: TGCGCCAGCAGCCAAGATCAGGGGTATGGCTACACCTTC; CDR3aa: CASSQDQGYGYTF; v_gene: TRBV4-3; j_gene: TRBJ1-2; abundance: .; d_gene: .
CDR3nt: TGTGCCAGCAGCCAAGAGGAGCAGGGAGGTTCACCCCTCCACTTT; CDR3aa: CASSQEEQGGSPLHF; v_gene: TRBV4-2; j_gene: TRBJ1-6; abundance: .; d_gene: .
CDR3nt: TGCGCCAGCAGCCAAGAACAGGGCATCACCTACGAGCAGTACTTC; CDR3aa: CASSQEQGITYEQYF; v_gene: TRBV4-1; j_gene: TRBJ2-7; abundance: .; d_gene: .